This is a list of T cell receptor beta chains from one sample in a study of blood T cells in healthy people across ages. TCRdb itself ran the 5' RACE reads through MiXCR, one entry per CDR3 protein. The sample yields over 1,200,000 distinct CDR3 sequences, roughly 59% seen once. The sequenced material came from blood. These receptors were obtained from a man aged 18 to 29 in good health. Both conserved end residues are part of each CDR3. Each record gives: D gene, J gene, clone size, V gene, CDR3 protein, CDR3 DNA. A D gene is named only where the DNA matches it firmly. A row's size may be missing; if present it is once, few, many or a size class.

TRBD1 TRBJ1-2 - TRBV6-1 CASRGQGYYGYTF TGTGCCAGCAGAGGACAGGGGTACTATGGCTACACCTTC
TRBD1 TRBJ1-6 - TRBV20-1 CSAKGDSRNSPLHF TGCAGTGCTAAAGGGGACAGCCGAAATTCACCCCTCCACTTT
TRBD1 TRBJ2-7 - TRBV12-3/TRBV12-4 CASSFLMGGQGYEQYF TGTGCCAGCAGTTTCCTCATGGGGGGACAGGGCTACGAGCAGTACTTC
- TRBJ1-2 - TRBV29-1 CSVEAGDYGYTF TGCAGCGTTGAGGCAGGGGACTATGGCTACACCTTC
- TRBJ2-7 - TRBV2 CASSRLVGLSYEQYF TGTGCCAGCAGCCGCCTTGTGGGGCTCTCCTACGAGCAGTACTTC
TRBD2 TRBJ2-1 few TRBV24-1 CATSDTTSGGRNEQFF TGTGCCACCAGTGACACAACTAGCGGAGGACGCAATGAGCAGTTCTTC
- TRBJ2-1 - TRBV10-3 CAIARQLNEQFF TGTGCCATCGCCCGACAGCTTAATGAGCAGTTCTTC
- TRBJ2-7 - TRBV7-9 CASSPGGRGSYEQYF TGTGCCAGCAGCCCCGGGGGTCGAGGTTCCTACGAGCAGTACTTC
- TRBJ1-1 - TRBV29-1 CSVDGSPQGLNTEAFF TGCAGCGTTGACGGATCACCCCAGGGACTGAACACTGAAGCTTTCTTT
- TRBJ2-1 - TRBV5-1 CASSLTSVNEQFF TGCGCCAGCAGCTTAACTAGTGTGAATGAGCAGTTCTTC
TRBD2 TRBJ2-1 - TRBV10-3 CAIKARGGYNEQFF TGTGCCATCAAAGCGCGGGGGGGTTACAATGAGCAGTTCTTC
TRBD2 TRBJ2-5 - TRBV6-2/TRBV6-3 CASREKRGGSRETQYF TGTGCCAGCAGAGAAAAGCGGGGGGGGTCTCGGGAGACCCAGTACTTC
TRBD2 TRBJ2-3 - TRBV20-1 CSARLAGSSDTQYF TGCAGTGCTAGACTAGCGGGGAGCTCAGATACGCAGTATTTT
- TRBJ1-4 - TRBV6-1 CASRDKDATNEKLFF TGTGCCAGCAGGGACAAAGATGCAACTAATGAAAAACTGTTTTTT
TRBD2 TRBJ2-1 - TRBV29-1 CSVEGPSGSYNEQFF TGCAGCGTTGAAGGCCCTAGCGGGTCCTACAATGAGCAGTTCTTC
- TRBJ1-5 - TRBV12-3/TRBV12-4 CASSSDSFQPQHF TGTGCCAGCAGTTCGGACAGTTTCCAGCCCCAGCATTTT
- TRBJ1-4 - TRBV25-1 CASSEAGTEKLFF TGTGCCAGCAGTGAGGCAGGGACTGAAAAACTGTTTTTT
- TRBJ2-7 - TRBV3-1 CASSQTAGERYEQYF TGTGCCAGCAGCCAAACGGCAGGGGAACGCTACGAGCAGTACTTC